The present entry profiles one T cell receptor beta chain with its context. Other DNA sequences of this sample code for an identical CDR3. The record originates from a study of blood T cell repertoires in COVID-19. Across the whole study: Samples taken during acute and convalescent COVID-19 were collected in the United States, Italy and Spain. T cells, B-cell-depleted T cells, or PBMCs supplied cDNA or gDNA.

Germline V gives CDR1 MNHEY, CDR2 SMNVEV (reference sequence). After removal of 8 bases from V and 5 bases from J, the junction contained 4 bases not matched to a gene. CDR3 length: 14 residues. Original methodology: Researchers report that nucleated cell counts were estimated from reference gene primer amplification. This table comes from immunoSEQ multiplex PCR, and its TCRdb copy is limited to in-frame clones, with some not included. Clone size and V and J calls were adopted from that table, with D and trimming inferred from the DNA. The sample records 65,000 or so clones, 75% to 80% being singletons.

This TCR came from a human donor in a cohort sampled during active COVID-19. The material sequenced was peripheral blood. The chain links TRBV27 to TRBJ2-1; 12 bases agree with TRBD2. The CDR3, as DNA: TGTGCCAGCGGGCTAGCGGGGGGGCACAATGAGCAGTTCTTC. The encoded protein is CASGLAGGHNEQFF.